This passage covers 2 T cell receptor beta chains from one sample sequenced in a study of HIV-infected children after antiretroviral therapy interruption. Treatment defined: PENTA 11 planned treatment interruption arm or continuous ART arm. RNA-based 3' RACE libraries used unique molecular identifiers. TCRdb re-called the 3' RACE reads through MiXCR, storing one row per CDR3 protein. Here the sample spans some 41,000 distinct CDR3 sequences, approximately 7% being singletons. Sequencing used CD45RA+ CD4+ T cells from PBMCs, pooled from several time points, obtained from a donor given antiretroviral therapy, either interrupted or continuous. Regarding subset: naive CD4+ CD45RA+ CD45RO- T cells. These receptors all come from a pool of human donors with HIV.

This clonotype appeared many times. CDR3 bases: TGTGCCACCAGCGCGCTCACTGAAGCTTTCTTT. Protein product: CATSALTEAFF. The V gene is TRBV15, the J gene TRBJ1-1; D uncertain. Trimming took 5 bases from V and 4 from J, leaving 5 bases between them. The CDR3 is made up of 11 amino acids. Germline lookup yields CDR1 LNHNV and CDR2 YYDKDF (reference sequence).

In this sample, this clonotype is medium-sized (0.01 to 0.1%). Germline and junction disagree at one end, which may indicate a read error. The CDR3, as DNA: TGTGCCAGCAGTGTTGGGGATGAACAGTACTTC. Translated, it gives CASSVGDEQYF. The chain joins TRBV10-3 to TRBJ2-7; D gene ambiguous. The germline gives CDR1 ENHRY, CDR2 SYGVKD. The CDR3 spans 11 residues.